This T cell receptor beta chain was recovered during a study of human T cells and chemical hapten exposure. Study summary: Subjects had 2% DPC placed on about 2 cm by about 2 cm of upper inner arm skin for sensitization.

Using its own MiXCR run on the RACE reads, TCRdb lists one record per CDR3 protein. The sample lists over 50,000 distinct CDR3 sequences, 9.5% to 12% occurring once. Study-wide points: Significantly more large CDR3 similarity clusters were formed by expanded TCRs than by controls.

This clonotype was seen a handful of times. The target antigen is unknown. CDR1 and CDR2 (germline): MNHEY, SVGEGT. This CDR3 has 14 amino acids. The trim removed 5 bases at V and 2 bases at J, leaving 3 bases unmatched. Time point given: patch test 1, 2 weeks after DPC sensitization. Treatment meaning: therapeutic diphenylcyclopropenone sensitization with weekly scalp DPC. Total RNA came from unfractionated whole blood. The rearrangement joins TRBV6-2 or TRBV6-3 to TRBJ1-5, with TRBD1 matching 7 bases. The sample in question was whole blood, obtained in connection with sensitization to the hapten diphenylcyclopropenone (DPC). The sequence came from a woman aged 40 to 50 with alopecia areata. Some clones in this sample may be carry-over from other donors' samples. DNA for the CDR3: TGTGCCAGCAGTAGACAGGGAGGCAATCAGCCCCAGCATTTT. It translates to CASSRQGGNQPQHF.